This note documents a single T cell receptor (beta chain) sequence. The sample is drawn from a study of blood T cell repertoires in COVID-19. Study-wide background: Donors in Cohort 3 counted as recovered after two negative PCRs, clearance, or symptom resolution. Whether acute or convalescent, the COVID-19 samples came from the United States, Italy and Spain. The cDNA or gDNA used as material had been derived from T cells, B-cell-depleted T cells, or PBMCs.

Participants came from about 24 US areas, aged about 18 to 100 years. Method: immunoSEQ multiplex PCR; TCRdb's copy keeps in-frame clones and lacks some. The table shows roughly 340,000 clones, with around 87% occurring only once. This sequence originates from a middle-aged man in a cohort exposed to, infected with or recovered from COVID-19 (not recorded which). The sample was PBMCs or T cells enriched from blood (not recorded which).

The CDR3 DNA follows: TGTGCCAGCTCACCAACGGGACAGGGGGCCAATGAGCAGTTCTTC. Translation gives CASSPTGQGANEQFF. J is TRBJ2-1 and V is TRBV18; 12 nucleotides match TRBD1. With 2 bases clipped from V and 6 bases from J, the junction kept 2 bases outside the gene matches. The CDR3 has 15 amino acids. Germline V gene data show CDR1 as KGHSH and CDR2 as LQKENI.